The 21 T cell receptor beta chains below all came from one sample that was sequenced in a study of T cell responses to AZD1222 COVID-19 vaccine. The assay was immunoSEQ multiplex PCR, and TCRdb's table has in-frame clones only and misses some. The sample lists about 75,000 clones; roughly 84% were seen once. This specimen was peripheral blood, taken 28 days after the second AZD1222 dose. The receptors were sampled from an adult who received the AZD1222 COVID-19 vaccine.

V and J are TRBV12-3 or TRBV12-4 and TRBJ1-3; D gene uncertain. CDR3 size: 13 residues. The V and J ends lost 4 bases and 2 bases respectively, with 6 bases between them. CDR3 DNA sequence: TGTGCCAGCAGTTGGGGTGCTGGAAACACCATATATTTT. Protein: CASSWGAGNTIYF.

V gene TRBV30 combines with J gene TRBJ2-5; TRBD2 matches 7 bases. The CDR3 loop spans 13 amino acids. V trimming: 0 bases; J trimming: 4 bases; junction bases outside the gene matches: 2. Germline values: CDR1 GTSNPN, CDR2 SVGIG (reference sequence). In DNA form, the CDR3 reads TGTGCCTGGAGTGTGGGAGGGCGAGAGACCCAGTACTTC. Residues: CAWSVGGRETQYF.

The rearrangement joins TRBV9 to TRBJ2-3; D remains unclear. The CDR3 has 14 amino acids. The V and J ends lost 0 bases and 6 bases respectively, with 11 bases between them. Per germline, CDR1 SGDLS and CDR2 YYNGEE. The CDR3: CASSVGDSMDTQYF. CDR3 in DNA: TGTGCCAGCAGCGTAGGTGACTCCATGGATACGCAGTATTTT.

V gene TRBV5-1 combines with J gene TRBJ2-3, with 7 positions matching TRBD2. CDR3 size: 14 residues. CDR1 is SGHRS, CDR2 YFSETQ, per germline. V lost 7 bases and J lost 2; bases outside the gene matches: 7. The CDR3 loop reads CASGLTSTTDTQYF. The CDR3 DNA follows: TGCGCCAGCGGACTGACTAGCACCACAGATACGCAGTATTTT.

The chain links TRBV4-1 to TRBJ1-1; D gene uncertain. V gave up 0 bases and J gave up 0 bases, with 5 bases separating them. CDR1 MGHRA and CDR2 YSYEKL come from the germline V gene. This CDR3 has 14 residues. CDR3 coding DNA: TGCGCCAGCAGCCAAGATAACATGAACACTGAAGCTTTCTTT. Residues: CASSQDNMNTEAFF.

The chain links TRBV5-1 to TRBJ1-2, with no clear D. The germline V and J ends were trimmed by 4 bases and 4 bases, with 17 bases remaining between them. The CDR3 is 15 amino acids. Germline CDR1 is SGHRS and CDR2 is YFSETQ. Written as DNA, the CDR3 is TGCGCCAGCAGCCCCGTATCGACGGGAGTCTATGGCTACACCTTC. Protein product: CASSPVSTGVYGYTF.

The genes are TRBV6-4 and TRBJ2-5; D gene uncertain. The V gene lost 6 bases and the J gene lost 0 bases, with 2 bases spanning the gap. Germline V CDR1 and CDR2: MRHNA, SNTAGT. The CDR3 totals 11 residues. CDR3 sequence reads: CASRNQETQYF. Written as DNA, the CDR3 is TGTGCCAGCAGGAACCAAGAGACCCAGTACTTC.

This sequence joins TRBV7-8 and TRBJ2-1, with TRBD2 matching 12 bases. The J segment lost 8 bases and the V segment lost 4 bases, leaving 9 bases of the junction unmatched. CDR1 SGHVS and CDR2 FQNEAQ come from the germline V gene. CDR3 length: 16 residues. The CDR3 DNA reads as TGTGCCAGCAGCTCCCTACCTAGCGGGGGGGCAGATGAGCAGTTCTTC. This translates into CASSSLPSGGADEQFF.

This chain connects TRBV30 to TRBJ1-6; TRBD1 agrees at 8 bases. CDR1 and CDR2 from the germline V gene are GTSNPN and SVGIG (reference sequence). With V trimmed by 7 bases and J by 5 bases, 10 bases remained unmatched. CDR3 length: 15 amino acids. The CDR3 sequence is CALNWDRWDNSPLHF. DNA for the CDR3: TGTGCCTTGAACTGGGACAGGTGGGATAATTCACCCCTCCACTTT.

The chain combines TRBV6-6 with TRBJ2-1, with D unresolved. The CDR3 covers 12 residues. Germline CDR1 and CDR2: MNHNY and SVGAGI (reference sequence). V lost 6 bases to trimming and J lost 8 bases, with 11 bases between them. CDR3 sequence (DNA): TGTGCCAGCAGGAATACACCCGATGAGCAGTTCTTC. It codes for CASRNTPDEQFF.

The chain carries TRBV30 and TRBJ1-1; 10 bases fit TRBD1. V lost 4 bases and J lost 1; bases outside the gene matches: 12. The CDR3 consists of 17 residues. CDR1 and CDR2 (germline): GTSNPN, SVGIG (reference sequence). The CDR3 spells CAWTIGTGVFRNTEAFF. CDR3 DNA sequence: TGTGCCTGGACTATCGGGACAGGGGTATTTAGGAACACTGAAGCTTTCTTT. The full variable domain, its missing parts supplied by reference TRBV30 and TRBJ1-1, is SQTIHQWPATLVQPVGSPLSLECTVEGTSNPNLYWYRQAAGRGLQLLFYSVGIGQISSEVPQNLSASRPQDRQFILSSKKLLLSDSGFYLCAWTIGTGVFRNTEAFFGQGTRLTVV.

The chain recombines TRBV30 with TRBJ2-7; tentatively, D is TRBD2 (5 bases). CDR1 is GTSNPN and CDR2 is SVGIG in the germline V gene (reference sequence). CDR3 length: 14 residues. V was clipped by 1 base and J by 2 bases, with 12 bases between them. CDR3 in amino acids: CAWSAGYTTYEQYF. The DNA of the CDR3 is TGTGCCTGGAGTGCGGGATACACTACCTACGAGCAGTACTTC.

J is TRBJ1-1 and V is TRBV6-5; D ambiguous. Trimming stripped 4 bases from V and 1 base from J, with 10 bases between. The germline CDR1 and CDR2 sequences are MNHEY and SVGAGI. The CDR3 extends over 14 amino acids. This chain's CDR3 is CASSLRAANTEAFF. DNA of the CDR3: TGTGCCAGCAGTTTGAGGGCGGCGAACACTGAAGCTTTCTTT.

In DNA form, the CDR3 reads TGTGCCAGCAGCGCCTTAGCGGGGGAATACAATGAGCAGTTCTTC. This sequence encodes CASSALAGEYNEQFF. V and J are TRBV9 and TRBJ2-1, with 9 bases lining up with TRBD2. This CDR3 comprises 15 residues. Germline V CDR1 and CDR2: SGDLS, YYNGEE. Trimming at V came to 3 bases and at J to 4 bases, leaving 5 bases not matched to a gene.

The V and J genes are TRBV27 and TRBJ1-1, with D possibly TRBD1 on 5 matching bases. CDR1 MNHEY and CDR2 SMNVEV come from the germline V gene (reference sequence). This CDR3 region has 16 residues. The V gene lost 6 bases and the J gene lost 4 bases, with 21 bases spanning the gap. CDR3 region: CASRRNQGSLGTEAFF. The CDR3 DNA reads TGTGCCAGCAGAAGAAATCAGGGAAGTCTGGGCACTGAAGCTTTCTTT.

This clone has just one count. The same CDR3 arises from other DNA sequences in this sample as well. DNA of the CDR3: TGCGCCAGCAGCTTGGGCCTGAACACTGAAGCTTTCTTT. Translated, it gives CASSLGLNTEAFF. The rearrangement links TRBV5-1 to TRBJ1-1; no clear D gene. V was trimmed by 0 bases and J by 0 bases, leaving 3 bases between them. The CDR3 length is 13 residues. Germline CDR1 is SGHRS and CDR2 is YFSETQ.

Details on this clone: In the same sample, other DNA sequences code for this CDR3. V is TRBV2 and J is TRBJ1-2, with D unclear. V lost 0 bases to trimming and J lost 4 bases, with 6 bases between them. CDR3 length: 13 residues. Germline V gene data show CDR1 as SNHLY and CDR2 as FYNNEI. CDR3 residues: CASSEAPGYGYTF. The CDR3 nucleotides read TGTGCCAGCAGTGAAGCACCGGGCTATGGCTACACCTTC.

J is TRBJ2-4 and V is TRBV30; 8 nucleotides match TRBD2. This CDR3 contains 13 residues. The germline CDR1 and CDR2 sequences are GTSNPN and SVGIG (reference sequence). With 2 bases clipped from V and 9 bases from J, the junction kept 6 bases outside the gene matches. The CDR3 DNA follows: TGTGCCTGGAGTCACGCGGGGGGTGGCATTCAGTACTTC. It is translated as CAWSHAGGGIQYF.

The rearrangement joins TRBV28 to TRBJ2-2; D tentatively fits TRBD1 or TRBD2 (5 bases each). The V end was cut by 6 bases, the J end by 3 bases, with 14 bases between. Germline CDR1 reads MDHEN; CDR2 reads SYDVKM. The CDR3 is 15 residues long. CDR3 protein: CASRGTEIDTGELFF. The CDR3 nucleotides are TGTGCCAGCAGGGGGACGGAGATAGACACCGGGGAGCTGTTTTTT.

This chain connects TRBV6-2 or TRBV6-3 to TRBJ1-5; 9 bases line up with TRBD1. The CDR3 is 15 residues long. Germline lookup yields CDR1 MNHEY and CDR2 SVGEGT. Trimming at V came to 2 bases and at J to 4 bases, leaving 3 bases not matched to a gene. The CDR3 spells CASSYGDRENQPQHF. CDR3 in DNA: TGTGCCAGCAGTTACGGGGACAGGGAGAATCAGCCCCAGCATTTT.

The chain links TRBV24-1 to TRBJ1-1; no clear D. V shed 6 bases and J shed 8 bases, with 9 bases lying between them. Germline-derived CDR1 and CDR2 are KGHDR and SFDVKD. This CDR3 contains 11 residues. CDR3 region: CATSFSGEAFF. The CDR3 bases are TGTGCCACCAGTTTCAGCGGGGAAGCTTTCTTT.